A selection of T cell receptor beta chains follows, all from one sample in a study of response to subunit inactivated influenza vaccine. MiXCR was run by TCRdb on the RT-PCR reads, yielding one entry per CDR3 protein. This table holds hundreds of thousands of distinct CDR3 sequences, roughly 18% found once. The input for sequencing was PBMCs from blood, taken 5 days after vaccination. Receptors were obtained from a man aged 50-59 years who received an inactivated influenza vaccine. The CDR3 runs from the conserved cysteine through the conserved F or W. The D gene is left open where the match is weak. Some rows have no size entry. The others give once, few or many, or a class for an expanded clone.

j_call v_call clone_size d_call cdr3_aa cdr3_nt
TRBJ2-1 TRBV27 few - CASSFSYLRGNEQFF TGTGCCAGCAGTTTTTCCTACCTCAGGGGAAATGAGCAGTTCTTC
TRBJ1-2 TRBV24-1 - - CATSEGRGLTF TGTGCCACCAGTGAAGGGAGGGGCTTAACCTTC
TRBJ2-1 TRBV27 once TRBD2 CASSHQNWASGYNEQFF TGTGCCAGCAGCCACCAAAACTGGGCTAGCGGTTACAATGAGCAGTTCTTC
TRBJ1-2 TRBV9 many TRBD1 CASSVNRDRDYGYTF TGTGCCAGCAGCGTCAACCGGGACAGGGACTATGGCTACACCTTC
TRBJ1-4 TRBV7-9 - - CASSFAGEKLFF TGTGCCAGCAGCTTCGCCGGTGAAAAACTGTTTTTT
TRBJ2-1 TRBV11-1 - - CASSFNFGSGEQFF TGTGCCAGCAGCTTCAATTTCGGGTCTGGCGAGCAGTTCTTC
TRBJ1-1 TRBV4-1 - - CASSQEPSTRVYTEAFF TGCGCCAGCAGCCAAGAGCCAAGTACCAGGGTCTACACTGAAGCTTTCTTT
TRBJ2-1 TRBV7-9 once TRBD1 CASAGGQGVYNEQFF TGTGCCAGCGCAGGGGGTCAGGGGGTCTACAATGAGCAGTTCTTC
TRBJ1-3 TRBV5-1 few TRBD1 CASSWGTGGTGNTIYF TGCGCCAGCAGCTGGGGGACAGGTGGGACTGGAAACACCATATATTTT
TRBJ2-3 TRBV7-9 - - CASSQDGGVYTQYF TGTGCCAGCAGCCAAGACGGCGGGGTGTATACGCAGTATTTT
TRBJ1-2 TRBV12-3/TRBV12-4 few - CASSLDSQSRYGYTF TGTGCCAGCAGTTTAGACTCGCAGTCGCGTTATGGCTACACCTTC
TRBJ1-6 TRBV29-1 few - CSVRGTINSPLHF TGCAGCGTTCGGGGGACCATTAATTCACCCCTCCACTTT
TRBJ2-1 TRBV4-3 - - CASSFRAGDNEQFF TGCGCCAGCAGTTTCAGGGCCGGGGACAATGAGCAGTTCTTC
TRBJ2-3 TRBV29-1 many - CSLLQDSTDTQYF TGCAGCTTACTGCAGGACAGCACAGATACGCAGTATTTT
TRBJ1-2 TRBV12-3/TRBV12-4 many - CASSSGPRGYTF TGTGCCAGCAGCTCCGGCCCTCGGGGCTACACCTTC
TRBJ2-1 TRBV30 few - CAWSRGGPSSYNEQFF TGTGCCTGGAGTCGAGGAGGCCCGAGCTCCTACAATGAGCAGTTCTTC
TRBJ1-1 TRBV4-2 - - CASSQEYGQNTEAFF TGTGCCAGCAGCCAAGAGTATGGGCAAAACACTGAAGCTTTCTTT
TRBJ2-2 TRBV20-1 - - CSASDPNTGELFF TGCAGTGCTTCGGACCCGAACACCGGGGAGCTGTTTTTT
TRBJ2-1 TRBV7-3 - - CASSLIATGFYNEQFF TGTGCCAGCAGCTTAATTGCCACAGGGTTCTACAATGAGCAGTTCTTC
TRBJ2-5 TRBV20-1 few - CSARDPSEIGGKETQYF TGCAGTGCTAGAGATCCCAGCGAAATTGGGGGGAAAGAGACCCAGTACTTC
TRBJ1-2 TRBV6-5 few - CASSYSGGGRGYTF TGTGCCAGCAGTTACAGCGGGGGGGGGAGAGGCTACACCTTC
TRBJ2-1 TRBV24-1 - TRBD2 CATSAVGGPDEQFF TGTGCCACCAGTGCTGTGGGAGGGCCCGATGAGCAGTTCTTC
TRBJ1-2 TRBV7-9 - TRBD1 CASSSYRTGGNYGYTF TGTGCCAGCAGCTCCTACCGGACAGGGGGCAACTATGGCTACACCTTC
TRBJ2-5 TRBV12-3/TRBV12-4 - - CASSFRLLQTQYF TGTGCCAGCAGTTTTCGTCTTCTGCAGACCCAGTACTTC
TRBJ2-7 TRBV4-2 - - CASSQASAGGKGEQYF TGTGCCAGCAGCCAAGCTTCAGCCGGGGGCAAGGGGGAGCAGTACTTC
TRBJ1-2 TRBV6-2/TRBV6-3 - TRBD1 CATKDGDRGTNGYTF TGTGCCACCAAGGATGGAGACAGGGGAACGAATGGCTACACCTTC
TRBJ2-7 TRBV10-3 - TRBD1 CAIKGARGNYEQYF TGTGCCATCAAGGGGGCCAGAGGAAACTACGAGCAGTACTTC
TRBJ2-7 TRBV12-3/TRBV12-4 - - CASSPGGLGPSSYEQYF TGTGCCAGCAGTCCTGGTGGGTTGGGCCCCAGCTCCTACGAGCAGTACTTC
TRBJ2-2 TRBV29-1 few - CSVEYRVGAGELFF TGCAGCGTTGAATACAGGGTGGGGGCCGGGGAGCTGTTTTTT
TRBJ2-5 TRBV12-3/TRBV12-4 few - CASSLTGERRETQYF TGTGCCAGCAGTTTAACGGGGGAACGGCGGGAGACCCAGTACTTC
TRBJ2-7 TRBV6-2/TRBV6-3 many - CASRQFYEQYF TGTGCCAGCAGACAATTTTACGAGCAGTACTTC
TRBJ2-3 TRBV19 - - CASSKGGGLLADTQYF TGTGCCAGTAGTAAGGGGGGAGGGCTGCTGGCAGATACGCAGTATTTT
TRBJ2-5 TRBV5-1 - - CASSPLTAGAQYF TGCGCCAGCAGCCCCCTCACGGCCGGGGCCCAGTACTTC
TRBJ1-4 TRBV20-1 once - CSARRQNREKLFF TGCAGTGCTAGAAGACAAAACCGGGAAAAACTGTTTTTT
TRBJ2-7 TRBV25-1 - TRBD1 CASSEYPGQGAGEQYF TGTGCCAGCAGTGAATACCCTGGACAGGGGGCGGGTGAGCAGTACTTC
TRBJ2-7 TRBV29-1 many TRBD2 CSATTSGGPYEQYF TGCAGCGCCACGACTAGCGGGGGGCCCTACGAGCAGTACTTC
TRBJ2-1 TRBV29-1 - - CSVEDSGIEQFF TGCAGCGTTGAAGATTCGGGTATCGAGCAGTTCTTC
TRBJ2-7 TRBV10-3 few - CAISEGRGNEQYF TGTGCCATCAGTGAGGGTAGGGGTAACGAGCAGTACTTC
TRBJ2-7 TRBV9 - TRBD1 CASSAYPQGADYEQYF TGTGCCAGCAGCGCCTATCCACAGGGGGCTGACTACGAGCAGTACTTC
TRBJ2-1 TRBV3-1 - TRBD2 CASSQETSGGNEQFF TGTGCCAGCAGCCAAGAGACTAGCGGAGGGAATGAGCAGTTCTTC
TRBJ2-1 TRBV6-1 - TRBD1 CASSGARGHMVEQFF TGTGCCAGCAGTGGGGCCAGGGGGCATATGGTTGAGCAGTTCTTC
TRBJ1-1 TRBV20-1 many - CSAPNTYREAFF TGCAGTGCTCCTAACACGTACCGTGAAGCTTTCTTT
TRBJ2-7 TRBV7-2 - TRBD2 CASSSSSGNYYEQYF TGTGCCAGCAGCTCCTCTAGCGGGAACTACTACGAGCAGTACTTC
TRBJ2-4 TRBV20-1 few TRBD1 CSAKVGQKTIQYF TGCAGTGCTAAAGTGGGACAGAAAACCATTCAGTACTTC
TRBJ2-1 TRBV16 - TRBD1 CASSHSSRPRTGGSYNEQFF TGTGCCAGCAGCCATTCCTCCCGACCAAGGACAGGGGGGTCCTACAATGAGCAGTTCTTC
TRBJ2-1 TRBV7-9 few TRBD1 CASEGQLYNEQFF TGTGCCAGTGAGGGACAGCTTTACAATGAGCAGTTCTTC
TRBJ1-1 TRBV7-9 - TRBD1 CASSPLGQGEAFF TGTGCCAGCAGCCCCTTGGGACAGGGGGAAGCTTTCTTT
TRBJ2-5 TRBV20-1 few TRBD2 CSATLREGRETQYF TGCAGTGCTACTCTGCGGGAGGGCCGGGAGACCCAGTACTTC
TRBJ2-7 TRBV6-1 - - CASSPPGRYEQYF TGTGCCAGCAGCCCCCCTGGGCGTTACGAGCAGTACTTC
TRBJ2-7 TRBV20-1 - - CSARDSVDVIYEQYF TGCAGTGCTAGAGACTCCGTGGACGTTATCTACGAGCAGTACTTC
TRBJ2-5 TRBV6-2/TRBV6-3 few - CASSTEGLETQYF TGTGCCAGCAGTACGGAGGGACTGGAGACCCAGTACTTC
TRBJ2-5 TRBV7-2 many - CASSARDSWTQYF TGTGCCAGCAGCGCAAGGGACTCGTGGACCCAGTACTTC